This TCR beta chain emerged from a study of cytomegalovirus exposure and HLA in healthy donors. This CDR3 is 16 amino acids long. Germline-derived CDR1 and CDR2 are SGHNT and YYREEE (reference sequence). V was clipped by 7 bases and J by 1 base, with 20 bases between them. The PCR was carried out with 60 Vbeta primers and 13 Jbeta primers. Data came from immunoSEQ multiplex PCR; TCRdb stores just in-frame clones and leaves some out. The sample has about 200,000 clones, about 86% seen once. Sequenced material: PBMCs. This TCR came from a man aged 35 to 55 in good health and CMV-seropositive. The rearrangement uses TRBV5-4 and TRBJ1-1; unclear D gene. The CDR3 sequence is CASGPRPQATNTEAFF. CDR3 coding DNA: TGTGCCAGCGGCCCACGGCCTCAGGCCACGAACACTGAAGCTTTCTTT.